These 21 T cell receptor beta chains were all obtained from the same sample, sequenced in a study of type 1 regulatory T cells. Notes on the study in general: Compared with non-Tr1 cells, Tr1 cells showed a narrower TCR repertoire.

TCRdb used MiXCR to reprocess the reads, holding one entry per CDR3 protein. This sample has tens of thousands of distinct CDR3 sequences; under 25% occur once, and the top ten carry 8.3%. For these TCRs, the target antigens are not known. The source material was cultured type 1 regulatory T (Tr1) cells, either the whole culture or a sorted fraction (not recorded which). These TCRs come from a human donor in good health.

This clonotype was seen many times. J is TRBJ2-1 and V is TRBV20-1, with D possibly matching TRBD1 (6 bases). Per germline, CDR1 DFQATT and CDR2 SNEGSKA (reference sequence). The CDR3 loop spans 13 amino acids. V gave up 5 bases and J gave up 7 bases, with 15 bases separating them. The CDR3 spells CSALRDTSNEQFF. The CDR3 region has the DNA TGCAGTGCTCTCCGGGACACGTCGAATGAGCAGTTCTTC.

The chain employs TRBV20-1 and TRBJ1-6; D ambiguous. CDR1 DFQATT and CDR2 SNEGSKA come from the germline V gene (reference sequence). Trimming cost V 6 bases and J 1 base, with 10 bases left between them. The CDR3 runs to 14 residues. The chain's CDR3 is CSAVGRSYNSPLHF. Here the CDR3 DNA reads TGCAGTGCCGTCGGCAGGTCCTATAATTCACCCCTCCACTTT.

J is TRBJ1-1 and V is TRBV3-1; a possible D gene is TRBD1 (5 bases). The CDR3 runs to 13 residues. V gave up 2 bases and J gave up 3 bases, with 7 bases separating them. The germline CDR1 and CDR2 sequences are LGHDT and YNNKEL (reference sequence). The CDR3 nucleotides are TGTGCCAGCAGCCAAAGGGGTGACACTGAAGCTTTCTTT. Its translation is CASSQRGDTEAFF.

This clonotype was recorded a few times. The V and J genes are TRBV20-1 and TRBJ2-3; TRBD2 is a possible D gene (7 bases). V dropped 6 bases and J dropped 3 bases, with 13 bases sitting between them. This CDR3 comprises 13 residues. Germline V gives CDR1 DFQATT, CDR2 SNEGSKA (reference sequence). CDR3 bases: TGCAGTGCCCGGAGGGGGGGGACAGATACGCAGTATTTT. Its translation is CSARRGGTDTQYF.

This clonotype has a handful of counts. The rearrangement links TRBV6-1 to TRBJ2-7; D is unclear. Trimming removed 7 bases from V and 0 bases from J, with 13 bases in between. Germline lookup yields CDR1 MNHNS and CDR2 SASEGT. This CDR3 has 14 amino acids. The CDR3 loop is CASNRDTSSYEQYF. CDR3 DNA: TGTGCCAGCAATCGAGACACCAGCTCCTACGAGCAGTACTTC.

This clonotype showed up just a few times. The chain carries TRBV29-1 and TRBJ2-1, with D possibly TRBD2 on 6 matching bases. Germline-derived CDR1 and CDR2 are SQVTM and ANQGSEA. The CDR3 has 14 amino acids. In DNA, the CDR3 is TGCAGTGGGAAGGGACTTAGCTCCTACAATGAGCAGTTCTTC. Translated: CSGKGLSSYNEQFF.

This clonotype has more than one count but fewer than ten. The chain couples TRBV5-1 to TRBJ2-5; D gene uncertain. Trimming removed 1 base from V and 0 bases from J, with 7 bases in between. Germline CDR1 is SGHRS and CDR2 is YFSETQ. The CDR3 has 14 amino acids. The CDR3 here is CASSLLSHQETQYF. CDR3 coding DNA: TGCGCCAGCAGCTTGTTAAGTCACCAAGAGACCCAGTACTTC.

There are many counts of this clonotype. The chain joins TRBV29-1 to TRBJ2-1; D tentatively fits TRBD1 or TRBD2 (5 bases each). Germline V lookup: CDR1 SQVTM, CDR2 ANQGSEA. The V end lost 2 bases, the J end lost 10 bases, and 18 bases lay between the germline ends. CDR3 length: 14 amino acids. The CDR3 DNA sequence: TGCAGCGTTGAAACGGGACCCGTGGCTAAAGAGCAGTTCTTC. This codes for CSVETGPVAKEQFF.

V and J are TRBV10-3 and TRBJ2-5; D ambiguous. V gave up 3 bases and J gave up 0 bases, with 14 bases separating them. Germline CDR1 reads ENHRY; CDR2 reads SYGVKD. This CDR3 is 16 amino acids long. CDR3 sequence (DNA): TGTGCCATCAGTGATTACGGAACAAAGTACCAAGAGACCCAGTACTTC. This codes for CAISDYGTKYQETQYF.

The sample holds a few counts of this clonotype. The chain links TRBV6-5 to TRBJ2-7, with D unresolved. The V and J ends lost 0 bases and 3 bases respectively, with 9 bases between them. This CDR3 region has 14 residues. Germline V gene lookup returns CDR1 MNHEY and CDR2 SVGAGI. As DNA, the CDR3 is TGTGCCAGCAGTTACTCTCACGAAAGCTACGAGCAGTACTTC. Its protein is CASSYSHESYEQYF.

The chain uses TRBV29-1 and TRBJ2-7, with unresolved D. This CDR3 comprises 11 residues. Germline CDR1 is SQVTM and CDR2 is ANQGSEA. Trimming pared 5 bases from V and 6 bases from J, leaving 11 bases between. For the CDR3, the DNA is TGCAGCGTTTCCTTAACTGGCGAGCAGTACTTC. Translated: CSVSLTGEQYF.

This chain links TRBV27 with TRBJ2-5, with D possibly called TRBD1 or TRBD2 (5 bases each). Germline CDR1 MNHEY, CDR2 SMNVEV (reference sequence). The CDR3 totals 15 residues. The ends were cut back, 5 bases at V and 5 bases at J, with 18 bases in the middle. The CDR3, as DNA: TGTGCCAGCAGTACACGACCGGGGCCATGGGAGACCCAGTACTTC. This gives the protein CASSTRPGPWETQYF.

The chain combines TRBV7-2 with TRBJ1-3; no clear D gene. There are 13 residues in the CDR3. With 1 base removed from V and 4 bases from J, the gap between germline ends came to 5 bases. CDR1 is SGHTA, CDR2 FQGNSA, per germline. CDR3 region: CASSLVMGNTIYF. CDR3 coding DNA: TGTGCCAGCAGCTTAGTAATGGGAAACACCATATATTTT.

The chain uses TRBV7-2 and TRBJ2-7, with TRBD2 as a possible D gene (5 bases). CDR3 length: 15 residues. V gave up 1 base and J gave up 3 bases, with 13 bases separating them. Germline V gene sequence: CDR1 SGHTA, CDR2 FQGNSA. CDR3 loop: CASSLVGGNLYEQYF. Written as DNA, the CDR3 is TGTGCCAGCAGCTTAGTAGGAGGCAACCTCTACGAGCAGTACTTC.

The chain couples TRBV6-5 to TRBJ1-2; D is undetermined. The CDR3 spans 14 residues. Germline-derived CDR1 and CDR2 are MNHEY and SVGAGI. The V end lost 5 bases, the J end lost 0 bases, and 10 bases lay between the germline ends. CDR3 residues: CASSQPGTNYGYTF. The CDR3 nucleotides read TGTGCCAGCAGTCAACCGGGGACTAACTATGGCTACACCTTC.

V usage is TRBV24-1 and J usage is TRBJ2-3; 8 nucleotides align to TRBD1. Germline-derived CDR1 and CDR2 are KGHDR and SFDVKD. This CDR3 is 15 amino acids long. V gave up 2 bases and J gave up 4 bases; unmatched junction bases: 4. The CDR3 DNA sequence: TGTGCCACCAGTGATTGGGCAGGGGGCGCAGATACGCAGTATTTT. Translated: CATSDWAGGADTQYF.

This clonotype was recorded a few times. The V and J genes are TRBV7-2 and TRBJ2-6; the D is unclear. Germline CDR1 SGHTA, CDR2 FQGNSA. The CDR3 totals 15 residues. Between the trimmed V and J ends, which lost 4 bases and 2 bases, there was a span of 9 bases. DNA of the CDR3: TGTGCCAGCAGCTCCCGGATTGCTGGGGCCAACGTCCTGACTTTC. Its translation: CASSSRIAGANVLTF.

This chain links TRBV7-2 with TRBJ2-7, with unresolved D. CDR1 and CDR2 (germline): SGHTA, FQGNSA. This CDR3 comprises 14 residues. V lost 3 bases and J lost 3, with 12 bases in between. CDR3 loop: CASSLPWKVYEQYF. DNA for the CDR3: TGTGCCAGCAGCTTGCCTTGGAAGGTCTACGAGCAGTACTTC.

At least ten counts were recorded for this clonotype. Here the CDR3 reads CASSLAGGLYEQYF. The CDR3 DNA sequence: TGCGCCAGCAGCCTAGCGGGAGGACTTTACGAGCAGTACTTC. The rearrangement joins TRBV5-1 to TRBJ2-7, with 11 positions matching TRBD2. The CDR3 runs 14 residues. Germline CDR1 SGHRS, CDR2 YFSETQ. The trim removed 4 bases at V and 4 bases at J, leaving 4 bases unmatched.

This clonotype appeared a few times. This chain joins TRBV12-3 or TRBV12-4 and TRBJ2-7, with D possibly TRBD2 on 5 matching bases. The CDR3 consists of 11 residues. The germline V and J ends were trimmed by 5 bases and 3 bases, with 5 bases remaining between them. CDR3 DNA sequence: TGTGCCAGCAGTCGGGACTACGAGCAGTACTTC. This sequence encodes CASSRDYEQYF.

V is TRBV18 and J is TRBJ1-5, with TRBD1 as a possible D gene (5 bases). The V end was cut by 2 bases, the J end by 7 bases, with 12 bases between. CDR3 size: 14 residues. The germline V gene encodes CDR1 KGHSH and CDR2 LQKENI. CDR3 bases: TGTGCCAGCTCACCAGGACATGTCAGCCAGCCCCAGCATTTT. The encoded protein is CASSPGHVSQPQHF.